Reported below is one TCR beta chain. These data are taken from a study of blood T cell repertoires in COVID-19. Turning to the study itself: Samples taken during acute and convalescent COVID-19 were collected in the United States, Italy and Spain.

The germline V and J ends were trimmed by 0 bases and 0 bases, with 9 bases remaining between them. The CDR3 totals 15 residues. CDR1 and CDR2 (germline): LGHNA, YNFKEQ. Authors' data handling: Researchers report that nucleated cell counts were estimated from reference gene primer amplification. Repertoires were generated with immunoSEQ multiplex PCR, while TCRdb's copy carries only in-frame clones and drops some. V, J and clone size are those of that table, while D and trimming were read from the DNA. The data contain some 15,000 clones, roughly 90% of them singletons. The sequenced sample was peripheral blood. The V gene is TRBV4-2, the J gene TRBJ2-7, with D hard to call. This sequence originates from a human donor in a cohort sampled during active COVID-19. The CDR3 nucleotides read TGTGCCAGCAGCCAAGATCTTACGGGCTCCTACGAGCAGTACTTC. Translated, it gives CASSQDLTGSYEQYF.